This entry concerns a single TCR beta chain. V gave up 5 bases and J gave up 1 base; unmatched junction bases: 6. The CDR3 has 15 amino acids. The germline V gene encodes CDR1 SGHTA and CDR2 FQGTGA. Specified time point: blood 2 weeks post-SBRT. Treatment indicated: 15 Gy SBRT to primary tumor, nephrectomy 4 weeks later. Radiation-treated patients gave blood at baseline, week 2 and week 4. This sample is part of a study of radiation and T cells in renal cell carcinoma. Repertoires were generated with immunoSEQ multiplex PCR, while TCRdb's copy carries only in-frame clones and drops some. The sample consists of 150,000 to 190,000 clones, about 91% of them appearing once.

The clonotype originates from a woman between 50 and 59 years old with renal cell carcinoma. The sequencing used blood, collected from a patient whose treatment included radiotherapy and nephrectomy. The V and J genes are TRBV7-3 and TRBJ2-5; TRBD1 matches 8 bases. The CDR3 reads CASSQNTGGQETQYF. The CDR3 nucleotides read TGTGCCAGCAGCCAGAACACAGGGGGCCAAGAGACCCAGTACTTC.